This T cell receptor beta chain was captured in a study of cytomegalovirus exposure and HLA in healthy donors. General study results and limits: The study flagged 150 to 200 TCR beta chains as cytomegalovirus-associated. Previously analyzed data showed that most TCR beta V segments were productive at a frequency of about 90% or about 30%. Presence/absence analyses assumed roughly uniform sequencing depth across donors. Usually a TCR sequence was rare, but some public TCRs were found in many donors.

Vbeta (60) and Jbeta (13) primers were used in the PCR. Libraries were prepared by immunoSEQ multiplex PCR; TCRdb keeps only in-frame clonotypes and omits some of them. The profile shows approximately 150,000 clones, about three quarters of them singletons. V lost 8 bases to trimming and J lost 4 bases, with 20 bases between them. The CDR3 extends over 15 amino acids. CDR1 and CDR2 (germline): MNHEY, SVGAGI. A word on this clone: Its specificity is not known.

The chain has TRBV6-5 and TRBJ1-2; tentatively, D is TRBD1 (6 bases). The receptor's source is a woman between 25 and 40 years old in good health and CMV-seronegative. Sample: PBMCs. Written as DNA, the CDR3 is TGTGCCAGCTCTCCAGGTGTGGGACAAGGCTATGGCTACACCTTC. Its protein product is CASSPGVGQGYGYTF.